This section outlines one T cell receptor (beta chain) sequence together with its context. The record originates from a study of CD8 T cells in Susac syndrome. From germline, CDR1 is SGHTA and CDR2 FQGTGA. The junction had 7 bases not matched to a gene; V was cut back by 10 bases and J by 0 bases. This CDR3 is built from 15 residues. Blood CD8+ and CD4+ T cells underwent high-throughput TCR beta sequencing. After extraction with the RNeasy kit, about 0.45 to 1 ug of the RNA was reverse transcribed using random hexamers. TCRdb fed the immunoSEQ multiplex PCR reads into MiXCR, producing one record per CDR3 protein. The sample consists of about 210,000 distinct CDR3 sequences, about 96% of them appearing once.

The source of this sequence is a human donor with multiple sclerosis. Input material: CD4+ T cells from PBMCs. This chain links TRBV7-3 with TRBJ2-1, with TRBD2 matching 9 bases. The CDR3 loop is CATSEAGGSYNEQFF. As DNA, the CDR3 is TGTGCCACTTCAGAAGCGGGGGGCTCCTACAATGAGCAGTTCTTC.